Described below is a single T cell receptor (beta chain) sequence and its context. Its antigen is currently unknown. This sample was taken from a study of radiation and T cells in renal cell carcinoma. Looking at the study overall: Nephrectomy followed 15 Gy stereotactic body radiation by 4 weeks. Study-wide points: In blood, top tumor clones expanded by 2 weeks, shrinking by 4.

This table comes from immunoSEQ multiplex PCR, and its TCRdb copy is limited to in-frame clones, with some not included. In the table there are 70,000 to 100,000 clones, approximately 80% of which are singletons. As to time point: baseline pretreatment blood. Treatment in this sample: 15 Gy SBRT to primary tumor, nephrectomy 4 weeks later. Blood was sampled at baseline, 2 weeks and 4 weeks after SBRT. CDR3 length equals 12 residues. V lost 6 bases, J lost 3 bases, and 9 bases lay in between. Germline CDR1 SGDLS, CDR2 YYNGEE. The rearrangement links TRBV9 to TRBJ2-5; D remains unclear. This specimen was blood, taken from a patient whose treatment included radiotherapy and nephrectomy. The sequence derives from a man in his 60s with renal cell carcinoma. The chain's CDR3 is CASKGREETQYF. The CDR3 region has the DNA TGTGCCAGCAAAGGCCGTGAAGAGACCCAGTACTTC. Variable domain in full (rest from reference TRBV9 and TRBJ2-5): DSGVTQTPKHLITATGQRVTLRCSPRSGDLSVYWYQQSLDQGLQFLIQYYNGEERAKGNILERFSAQQFPDLHSELNLSSLELGDSALYFCASKGREETQYFGPGTRLLVL.